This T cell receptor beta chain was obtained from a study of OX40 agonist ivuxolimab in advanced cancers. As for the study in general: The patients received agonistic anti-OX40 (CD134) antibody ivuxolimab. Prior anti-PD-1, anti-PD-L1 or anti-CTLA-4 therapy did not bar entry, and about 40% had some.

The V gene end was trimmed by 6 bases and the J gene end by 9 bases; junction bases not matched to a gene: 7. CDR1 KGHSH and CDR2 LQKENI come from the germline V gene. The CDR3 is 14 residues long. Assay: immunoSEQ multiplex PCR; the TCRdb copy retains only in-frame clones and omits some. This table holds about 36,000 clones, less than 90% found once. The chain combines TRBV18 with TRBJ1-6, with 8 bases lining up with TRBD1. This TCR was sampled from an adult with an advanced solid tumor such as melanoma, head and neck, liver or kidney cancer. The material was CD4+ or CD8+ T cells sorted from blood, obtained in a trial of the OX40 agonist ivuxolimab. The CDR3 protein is CASSLDREGSPLHF. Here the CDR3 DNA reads TGTGCCAGCTCCCTGGACAGGGAGGGTTCACCCCTCCACTTT.